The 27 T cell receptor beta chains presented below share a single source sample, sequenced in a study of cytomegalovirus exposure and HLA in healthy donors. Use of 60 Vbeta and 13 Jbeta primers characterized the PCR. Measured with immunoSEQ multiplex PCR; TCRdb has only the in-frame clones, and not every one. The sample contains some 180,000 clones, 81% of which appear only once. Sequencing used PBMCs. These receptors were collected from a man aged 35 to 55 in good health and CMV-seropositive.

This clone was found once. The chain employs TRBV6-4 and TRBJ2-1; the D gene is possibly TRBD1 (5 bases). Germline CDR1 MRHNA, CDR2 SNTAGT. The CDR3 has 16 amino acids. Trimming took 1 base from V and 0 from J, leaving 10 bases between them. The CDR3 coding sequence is TGTGCCAGCAGTGACTGGGGCAAAAGCTCCTACAATGAGCAGTTCTTC. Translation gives CASSDWGKSSYNEQFF.

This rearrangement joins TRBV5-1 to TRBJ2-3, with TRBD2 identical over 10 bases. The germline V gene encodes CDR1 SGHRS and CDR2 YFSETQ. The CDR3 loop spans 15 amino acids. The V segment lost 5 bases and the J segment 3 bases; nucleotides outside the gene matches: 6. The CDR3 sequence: CASRSGTSETDTQYF. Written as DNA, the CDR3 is TGCGCCAGCAGATCCGGGACTAGCGAGACAGATACGCAGTATTTT.

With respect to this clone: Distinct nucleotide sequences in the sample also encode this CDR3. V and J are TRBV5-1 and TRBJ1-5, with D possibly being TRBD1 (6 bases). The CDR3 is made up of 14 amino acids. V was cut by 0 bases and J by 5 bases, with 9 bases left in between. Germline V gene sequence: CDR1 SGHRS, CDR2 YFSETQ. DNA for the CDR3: TGCGCCAGCAGCTTGGGAGGGGGGGATCAGCCCCAGCATTTT. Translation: CASSLGGGDQPQHF.

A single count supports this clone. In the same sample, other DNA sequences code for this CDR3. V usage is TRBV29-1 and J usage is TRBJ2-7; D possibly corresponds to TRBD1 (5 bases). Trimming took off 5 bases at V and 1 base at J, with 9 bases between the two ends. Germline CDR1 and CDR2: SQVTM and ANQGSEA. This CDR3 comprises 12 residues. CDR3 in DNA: TGCAGCGTTCACAAGGGGTCCTACGAGCAGTACTTC. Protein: CSVHKGSYEQYF.

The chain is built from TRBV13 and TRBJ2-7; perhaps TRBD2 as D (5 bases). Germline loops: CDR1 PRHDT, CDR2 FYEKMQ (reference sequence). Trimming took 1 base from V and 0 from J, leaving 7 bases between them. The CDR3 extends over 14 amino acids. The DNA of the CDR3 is TGTGCCAGCAGCTTAGCGGGGATCTCCTACGAGCAGTACTTC. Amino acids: CASSLAGISYEQYF.

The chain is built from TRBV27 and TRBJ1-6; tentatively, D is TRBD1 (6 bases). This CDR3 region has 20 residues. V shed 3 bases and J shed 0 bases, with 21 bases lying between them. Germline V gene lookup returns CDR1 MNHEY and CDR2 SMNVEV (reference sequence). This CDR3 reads CASSFRPRGLSNSYNSPLHF. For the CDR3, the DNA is TGTGCCAGCAGTTTCCGTCCCAGGGGCTTATCGAACTCCTATAATTCACCCCTCCACTTT.

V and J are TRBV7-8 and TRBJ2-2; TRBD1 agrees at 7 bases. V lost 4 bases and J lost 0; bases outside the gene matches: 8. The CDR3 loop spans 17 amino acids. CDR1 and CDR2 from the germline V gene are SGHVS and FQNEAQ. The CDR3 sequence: CASSSRHRGANTGELFF. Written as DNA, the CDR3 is TGTGCCAGCAGCTCAAGGCACAGGGGTGCGAACACCGGGGAGCTGTTTTTT.

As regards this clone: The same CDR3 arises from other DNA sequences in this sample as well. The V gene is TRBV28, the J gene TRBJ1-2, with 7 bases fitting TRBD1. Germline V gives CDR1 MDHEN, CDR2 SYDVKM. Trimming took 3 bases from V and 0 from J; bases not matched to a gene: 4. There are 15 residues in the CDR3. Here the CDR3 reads CASSFPTGANYGYTF. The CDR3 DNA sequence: TGTGCCAGCAGTTTTCCCACAGGGGCTAACTATGGCTACACCTTC.

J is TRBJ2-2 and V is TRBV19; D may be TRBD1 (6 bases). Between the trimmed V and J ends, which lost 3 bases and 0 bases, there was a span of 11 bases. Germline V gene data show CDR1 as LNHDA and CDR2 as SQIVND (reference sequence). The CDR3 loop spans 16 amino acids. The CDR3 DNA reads TGTGCCAGTAGTATCCCGGGACAACCGAACACCGGGGAGCTGTTTTTT. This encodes CASSIPGQPNTGELFF.

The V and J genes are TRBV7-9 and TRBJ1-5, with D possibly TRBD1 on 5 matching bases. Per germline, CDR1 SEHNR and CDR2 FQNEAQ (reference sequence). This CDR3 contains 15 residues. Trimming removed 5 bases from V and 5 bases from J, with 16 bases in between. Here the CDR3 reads CASSLAGTGDQPQHF. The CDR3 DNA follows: TGTGCCAGCAGCCTCGCGGGGACCGGCGATCAGCCCCAGCATTTT.

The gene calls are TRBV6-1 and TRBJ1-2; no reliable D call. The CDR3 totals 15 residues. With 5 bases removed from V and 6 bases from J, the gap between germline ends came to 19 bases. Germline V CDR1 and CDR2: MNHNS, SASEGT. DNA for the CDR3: TGTGCCAGCAGTCTATCGTTTCGACAAGAGAATGGCTACACCTTC. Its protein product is CASSLSFRQENGYTF.

The CDR3 spells CASSPTGVASTDTQYF. The CDR3 DNA is TGTGCCAGCTCACCAACGGGGGTGGCGAGCACAGATACGCAGTATTTT. This chain links TRBV18 with TRBJ2-3, with D perhaps TRBD2 (6 bases). This CDR3 is built from 16 residues. Trimming stripped 2 bases from V and 0 bases from J, with 12 bases between. The V gene's germline CDR1 is KGHSH and CDR2 LQKENI.

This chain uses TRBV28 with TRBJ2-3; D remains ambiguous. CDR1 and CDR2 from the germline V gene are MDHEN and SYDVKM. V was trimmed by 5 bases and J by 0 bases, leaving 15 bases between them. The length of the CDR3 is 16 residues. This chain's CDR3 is CASSIPSETSTDTQYF. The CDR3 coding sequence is TGTGCCAGCAGTATACCGTCCGAGACTAGCACAGATACGCAGTATTTT. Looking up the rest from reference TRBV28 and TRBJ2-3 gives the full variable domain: DVKVTQSSRYLVKRTGEKVFLECVQDMDHENMFWYRQDPGLGLRLIYFSYDVKMKEKGDIPEGYSVSREKKERFSLILESASTNQTSMYLCASSIPSETSTDTQYFGPGTRLTVL.

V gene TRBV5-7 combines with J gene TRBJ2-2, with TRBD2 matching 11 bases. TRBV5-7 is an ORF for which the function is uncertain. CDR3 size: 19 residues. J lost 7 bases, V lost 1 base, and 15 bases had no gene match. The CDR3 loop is CASSLYPPLAGGEDGELFF. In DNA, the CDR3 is TGTGCCAGCAGCTTGTACCCCCCCCTAGCGGGGGGAGAGGACGGGGAGCTGTTTTTT.

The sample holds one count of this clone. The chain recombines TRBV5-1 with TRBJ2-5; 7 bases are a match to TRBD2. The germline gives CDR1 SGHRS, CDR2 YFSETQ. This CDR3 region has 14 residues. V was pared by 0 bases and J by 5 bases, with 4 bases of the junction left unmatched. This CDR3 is CASSLDDGGETQYF. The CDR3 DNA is TGCGCCAGCAGCTTGGATGACGGGGGGGAGACCCAGTACTTC.

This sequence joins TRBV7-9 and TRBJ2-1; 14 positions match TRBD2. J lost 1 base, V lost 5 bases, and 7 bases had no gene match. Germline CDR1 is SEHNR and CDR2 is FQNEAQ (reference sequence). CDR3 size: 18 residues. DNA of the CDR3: TGTGCCAGCAGCCCCAGACTAGCGGGAGGGCCTTCCTACAATGAGCAGTTCTTC. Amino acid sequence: CASSPRLAGGPSYNEQFF. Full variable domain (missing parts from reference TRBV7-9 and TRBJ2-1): DTGVSQNPRHKITKRGQNVTFRCDPISEHNRLYWYRQTLGQGPEFLTYFQNEAQLEKSRLLSDRFSAERPKGSFSTLEIQRTEQGDSAMYLCASSPRLAGGPSYNEQFFGPGTRLTVL.

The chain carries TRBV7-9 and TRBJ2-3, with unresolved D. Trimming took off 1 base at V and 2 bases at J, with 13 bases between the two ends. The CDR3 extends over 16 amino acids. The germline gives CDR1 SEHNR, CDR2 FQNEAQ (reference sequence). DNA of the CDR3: TGTGCCAGCAGCTTAGTGCCGCCGGGTCCCACAGATACGCAGTATTTT. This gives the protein CASSLVPPGPTDTQYF.

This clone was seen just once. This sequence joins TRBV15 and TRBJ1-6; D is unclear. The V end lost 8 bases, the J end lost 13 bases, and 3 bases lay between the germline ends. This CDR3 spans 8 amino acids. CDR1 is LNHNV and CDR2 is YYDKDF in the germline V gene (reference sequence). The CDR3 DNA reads TGTGCCACCCGGCCCCTCCACTTT. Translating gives CATRPLHF.

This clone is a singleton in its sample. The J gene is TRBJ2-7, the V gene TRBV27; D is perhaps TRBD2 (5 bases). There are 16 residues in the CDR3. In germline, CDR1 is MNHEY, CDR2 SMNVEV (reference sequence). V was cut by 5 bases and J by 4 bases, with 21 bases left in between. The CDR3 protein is CASSLSIGLIPYEQYF. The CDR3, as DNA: TGTGCCAGCAGTCTCTCAATCGGACTTATACCATACGAGCAGTACTTC.

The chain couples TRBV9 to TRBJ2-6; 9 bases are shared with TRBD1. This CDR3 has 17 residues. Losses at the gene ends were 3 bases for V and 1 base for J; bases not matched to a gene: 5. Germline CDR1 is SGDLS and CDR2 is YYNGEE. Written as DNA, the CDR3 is TGTGCCAGCAGCGCCTCGGGACAGGGATCTGGGGCCAACGTCCTGACTTTC. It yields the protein CASSASGQGSGANVLTF. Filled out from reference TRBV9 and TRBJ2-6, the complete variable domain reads DSGVTQTPKHLITATGQRVTLRCSPRSGDLSVYWYQQSLDQGLQFLIQYYNGEERAKGNILERFSAQQFPDLHSELNLSSLELGDSALYFCASSASGQGSGANVLTFGAGSRLTVL.

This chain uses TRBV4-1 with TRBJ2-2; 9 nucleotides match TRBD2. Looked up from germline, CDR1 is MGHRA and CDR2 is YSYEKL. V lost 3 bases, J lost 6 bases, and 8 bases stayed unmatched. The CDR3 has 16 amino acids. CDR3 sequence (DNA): TGCGCCAGCAGCCAGGGGGGGCGGGGGGGAGCCGGGGAGCTGTTTTTT. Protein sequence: CASSQGGRGGAGELFF.

The CDR3 coding sequence is TGTGCCAGCACCGAGGTTGGTAGGGGAGAGCAGTTCTTC. Translation gives CASTEVGRGEQFF. The chain combines TRBV5-6 with TRBJ2-1; a weak D match, TRBD1 (5 bases). V was cut by 6 bases and J by 10 bases, with 17 bases left in between. The CDR3 is 13 residues long. CDR1 is SGHDT, CDR2 YYEEEE, per germline.

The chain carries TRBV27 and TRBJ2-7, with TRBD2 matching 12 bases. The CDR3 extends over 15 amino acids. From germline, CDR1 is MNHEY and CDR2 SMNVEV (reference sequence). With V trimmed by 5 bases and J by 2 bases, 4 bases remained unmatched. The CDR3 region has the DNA TGTGCCAGCAGTCCCTGGACTAGCGGGACCTACGAGCAGTACTTC. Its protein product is CASSPWTSGTYEQYF.

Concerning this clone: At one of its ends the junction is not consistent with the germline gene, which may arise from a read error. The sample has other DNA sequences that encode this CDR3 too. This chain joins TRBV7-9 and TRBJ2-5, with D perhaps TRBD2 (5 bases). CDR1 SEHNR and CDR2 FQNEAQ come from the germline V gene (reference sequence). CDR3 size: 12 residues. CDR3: CASSLVGETQYF. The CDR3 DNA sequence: TGTGCCAGCAGCTTAGTTGGGGAGACCCAATACTTC.

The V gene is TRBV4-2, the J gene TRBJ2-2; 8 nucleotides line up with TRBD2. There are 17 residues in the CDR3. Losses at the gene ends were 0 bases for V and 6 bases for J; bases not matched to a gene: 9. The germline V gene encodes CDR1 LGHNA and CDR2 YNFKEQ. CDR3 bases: TGTGCCAGCAGCCAAGAAGCTAGCGGGCTTGAGGCCGGGGAGCTGTTTTTT. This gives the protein CASSQEASGLEAGELFF.

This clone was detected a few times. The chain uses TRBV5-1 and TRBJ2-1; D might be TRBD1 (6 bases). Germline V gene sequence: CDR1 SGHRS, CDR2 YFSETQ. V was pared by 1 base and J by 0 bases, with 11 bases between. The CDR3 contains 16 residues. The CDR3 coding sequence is TGCGCCAGCAGCTTGTATACAGGGAGCTCCTACAATGAGCAGTTCTTC. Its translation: CASSLYTGSSYNEQFF.

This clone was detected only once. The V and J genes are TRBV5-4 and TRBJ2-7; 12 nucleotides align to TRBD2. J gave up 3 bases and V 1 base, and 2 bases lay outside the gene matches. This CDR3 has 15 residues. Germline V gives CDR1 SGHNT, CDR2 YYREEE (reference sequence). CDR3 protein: CASSLRTSGNYEQYF. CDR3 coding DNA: TGTGCCAGCAGCTTGCGGACTAGCGGGAACTACGAGCAGTACTTC.